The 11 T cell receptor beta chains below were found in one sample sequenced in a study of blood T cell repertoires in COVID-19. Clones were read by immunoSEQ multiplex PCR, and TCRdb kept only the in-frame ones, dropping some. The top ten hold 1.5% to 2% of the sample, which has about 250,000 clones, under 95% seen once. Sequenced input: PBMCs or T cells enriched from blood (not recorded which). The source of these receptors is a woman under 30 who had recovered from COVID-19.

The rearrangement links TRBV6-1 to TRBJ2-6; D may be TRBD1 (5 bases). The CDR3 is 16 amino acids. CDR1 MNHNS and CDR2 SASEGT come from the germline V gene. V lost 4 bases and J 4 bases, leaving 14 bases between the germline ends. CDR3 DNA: TGTGCCAGCAGTGCCGACAGTTTCGCCGGGGCCAACGTCCTGACTTTC. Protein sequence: CASSADSFAGANVLTF.

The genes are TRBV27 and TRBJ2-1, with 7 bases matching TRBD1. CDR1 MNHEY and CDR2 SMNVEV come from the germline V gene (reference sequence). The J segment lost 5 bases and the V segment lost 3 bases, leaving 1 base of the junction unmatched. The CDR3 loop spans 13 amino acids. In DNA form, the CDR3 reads TGTGCCAGCAGTTTGGGACAGAACAATGAGCAGTTCTTC. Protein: CASSLGQNNEQFF.

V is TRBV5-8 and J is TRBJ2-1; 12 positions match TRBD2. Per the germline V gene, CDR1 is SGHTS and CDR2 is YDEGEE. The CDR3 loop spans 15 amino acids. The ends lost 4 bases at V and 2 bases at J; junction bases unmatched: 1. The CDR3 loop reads CASSRTSGTYNEQFF. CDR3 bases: TGTGCCAGCAGCAGGACTAGCGGGACCTACAATGAGCAGTTCTTC.

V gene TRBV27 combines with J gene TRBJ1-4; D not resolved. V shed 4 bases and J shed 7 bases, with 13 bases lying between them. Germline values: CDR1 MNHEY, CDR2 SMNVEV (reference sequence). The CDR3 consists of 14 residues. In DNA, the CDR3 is TGTGCCAGCAGTTCGGACTCACGGGTTGAAAAACTGTTTTTT. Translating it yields CASSSDSRVEKLFF. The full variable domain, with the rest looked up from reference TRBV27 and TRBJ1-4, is EAQVTQNPRYLITVTGKKLTVTCSQNMNHEYMSWYRQDPGLGLRQIYYSMNVEVTDKGDVPEGYKVSRKEKRNFPLILESPSPNQTSLYFCASSSDSRVEKLFFGSGTQLSVL.

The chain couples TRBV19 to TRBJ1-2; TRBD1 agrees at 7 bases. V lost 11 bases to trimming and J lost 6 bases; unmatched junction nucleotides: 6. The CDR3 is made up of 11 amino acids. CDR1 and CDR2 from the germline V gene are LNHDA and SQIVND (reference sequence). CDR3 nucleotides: TGTGCCCTGAGACAGGGAGATGGCTACACCTTC. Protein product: CALRQGDGYTF.

CDR3 amino acids: CASSLERGNEQFF. For the CDR3, the DNA is TGTGCCAGCAGTTTAGAAAGGGGGAATGAGCAGTTCTTC. The chain is built from TRBV28 and TRBJ2-1; D might be TRBD1 (6 bases). The CDR3 sequence is 13 residues long. Trimming removed 2 bases at V and 7 bases at J, with 9 bases between. The germline CDR1 and CDR2 sequences are MDHEN and SYDVKM.

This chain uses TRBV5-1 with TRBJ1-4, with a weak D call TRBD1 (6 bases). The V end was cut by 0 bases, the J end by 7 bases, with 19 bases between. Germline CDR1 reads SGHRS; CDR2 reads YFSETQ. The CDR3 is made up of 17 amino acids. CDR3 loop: CASSLGRGPPGAEKLFF. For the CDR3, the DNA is TGCGCCAGCAGCTTGGGCAGGGGCCCCCCAGGCGCTGAAAAACTGTTTTTT.

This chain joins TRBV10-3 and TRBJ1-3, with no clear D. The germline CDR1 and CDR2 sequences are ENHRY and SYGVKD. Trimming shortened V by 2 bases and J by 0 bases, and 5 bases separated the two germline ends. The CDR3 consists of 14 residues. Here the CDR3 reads CAISELNSGNTIYF. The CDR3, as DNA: TGTGCCATCAGTGAGCTAAACTCTGGAAACACCATATATTTT.

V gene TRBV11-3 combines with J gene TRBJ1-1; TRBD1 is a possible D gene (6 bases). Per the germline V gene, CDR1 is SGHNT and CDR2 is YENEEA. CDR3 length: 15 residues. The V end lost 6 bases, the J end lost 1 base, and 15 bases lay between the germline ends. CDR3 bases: TGTGCCAGCAGAGCGGGGGCGAAGTGGAACACTGAAGCTTTCTTT. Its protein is CASRAGAKWNTEAFF.

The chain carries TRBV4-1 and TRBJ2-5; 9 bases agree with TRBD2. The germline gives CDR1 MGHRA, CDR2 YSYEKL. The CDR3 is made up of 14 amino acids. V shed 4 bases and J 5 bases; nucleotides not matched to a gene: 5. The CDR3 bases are TGCGCCAGCAGCCCGGGGACTAGCCGGGAGACCCAGTACTTC. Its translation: CASSPGTSRETQYF.

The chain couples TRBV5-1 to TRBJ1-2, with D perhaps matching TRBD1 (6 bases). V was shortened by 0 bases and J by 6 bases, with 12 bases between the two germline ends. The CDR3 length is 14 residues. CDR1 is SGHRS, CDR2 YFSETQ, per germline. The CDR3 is CASSLVLAGDGYTF. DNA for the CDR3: TGCGCCAGCAGCTTGGTATTGGCAGGGGATGGCTACACCTTC.